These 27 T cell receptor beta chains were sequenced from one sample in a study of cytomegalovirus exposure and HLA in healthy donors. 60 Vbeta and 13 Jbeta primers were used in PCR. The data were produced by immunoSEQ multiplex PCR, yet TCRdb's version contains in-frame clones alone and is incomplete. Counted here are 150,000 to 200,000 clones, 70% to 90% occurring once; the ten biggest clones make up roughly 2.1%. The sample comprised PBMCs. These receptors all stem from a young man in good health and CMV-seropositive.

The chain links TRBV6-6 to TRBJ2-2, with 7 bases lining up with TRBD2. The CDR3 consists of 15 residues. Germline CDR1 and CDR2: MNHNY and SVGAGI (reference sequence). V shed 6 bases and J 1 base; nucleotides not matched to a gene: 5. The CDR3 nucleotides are TGTGCCAGCAGCCCTCCGGGGGGGAACACCGGGGAGCTGTTTTTT. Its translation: CASSPPGGNTGELFF.

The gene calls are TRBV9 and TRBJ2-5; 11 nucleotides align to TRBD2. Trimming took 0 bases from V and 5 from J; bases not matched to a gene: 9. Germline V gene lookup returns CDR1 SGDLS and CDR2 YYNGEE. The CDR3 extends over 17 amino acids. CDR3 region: CASSVEIAGGPIETQYF. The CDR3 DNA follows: TGTGCCAGCAGCGTAGAAATAGCGGGGGGGCCTATCGAGACCCAGTACTTC.

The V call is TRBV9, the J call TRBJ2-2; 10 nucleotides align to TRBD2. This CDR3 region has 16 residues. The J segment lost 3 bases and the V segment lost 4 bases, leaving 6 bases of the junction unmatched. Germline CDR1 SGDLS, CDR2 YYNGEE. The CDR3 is CASSPTSGTHTGELFF. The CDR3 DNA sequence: TGTGCCAGCAGCCCAACTAGCGGGACCCACACCGGGGAGCTGTTTTTT. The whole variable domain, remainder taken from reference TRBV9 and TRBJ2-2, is DSGVTQTPKHLITATGQRVTLRCSPRSGDLSVYWYQQSLDQGLQFLIQYYNGEERAKGNILERFSAQQFPDLHSELNLSSLELGDSALYFCASSPTSGTHTGELFFGEGSRLTVL.

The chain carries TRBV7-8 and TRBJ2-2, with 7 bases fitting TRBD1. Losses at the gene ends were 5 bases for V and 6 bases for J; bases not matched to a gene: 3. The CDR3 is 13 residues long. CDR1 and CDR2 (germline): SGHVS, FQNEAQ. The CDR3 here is CASSQDRAGELFF. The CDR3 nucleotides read TGTGCCAGCAGCCAAGACAGGGCCGGGGAGCTGTTTTTT.

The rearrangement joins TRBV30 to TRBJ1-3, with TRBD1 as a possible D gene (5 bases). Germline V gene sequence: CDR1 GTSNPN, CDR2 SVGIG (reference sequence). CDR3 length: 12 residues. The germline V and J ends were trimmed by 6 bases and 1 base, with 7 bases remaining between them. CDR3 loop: CACRASGNTIYF. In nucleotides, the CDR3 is TGTGCCTGCAGGGCTTCTGGAAACACCATATATTTT.

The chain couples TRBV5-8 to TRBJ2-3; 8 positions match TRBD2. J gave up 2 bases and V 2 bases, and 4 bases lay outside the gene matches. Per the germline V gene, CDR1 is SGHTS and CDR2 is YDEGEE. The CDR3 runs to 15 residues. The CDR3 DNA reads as TGTGCCAGCAGCTTCACTAGCGGTGACACAGATACGCAGTATTTT. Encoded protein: CASSFTSGDTDTQYF.

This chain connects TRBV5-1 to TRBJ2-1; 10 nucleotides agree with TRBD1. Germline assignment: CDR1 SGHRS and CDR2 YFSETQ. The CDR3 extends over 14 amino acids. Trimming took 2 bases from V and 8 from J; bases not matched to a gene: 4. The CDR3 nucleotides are TGCGCCAGCAGCTTCCGGACAGGGGGGGATGAGCAGTTCTTC. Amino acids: CASSFRTGGDEQFF.

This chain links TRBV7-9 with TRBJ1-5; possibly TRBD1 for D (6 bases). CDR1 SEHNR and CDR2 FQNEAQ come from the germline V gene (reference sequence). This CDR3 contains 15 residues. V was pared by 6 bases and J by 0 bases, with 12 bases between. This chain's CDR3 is CASSAGGNSNQPQHF. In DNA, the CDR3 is TGTGCCAGCAGTGCGGGGGGCAATAGCAATCAGCCCCAGCATTTT.

The CDR3 spells CASSQDRVTGLPQHF. CDR3 nucleotides: TGCGCCAGCAGCCAAGACCGCGTGACGGGACTCCCCCAGCATTTT. The V gene is TRBV4-3, the J gene TRBJ1-5; tentative D call: TRBD1 (5 bases). CDR3 length: 15 amino acids. Trimming removed 0 bases at V and 10 bases at J, with 16 bases between. The germline CDR1 and CDR2 sequences are LGHNA and YSLEER.

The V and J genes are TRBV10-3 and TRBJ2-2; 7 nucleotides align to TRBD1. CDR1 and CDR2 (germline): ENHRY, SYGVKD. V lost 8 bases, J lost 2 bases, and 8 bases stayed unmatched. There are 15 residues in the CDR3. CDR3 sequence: CAIARDRLNTGELFF. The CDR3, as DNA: TGTGCCATCGCCCGGGACAGATTAAACACCGGGGAGCTGTTTTTT.

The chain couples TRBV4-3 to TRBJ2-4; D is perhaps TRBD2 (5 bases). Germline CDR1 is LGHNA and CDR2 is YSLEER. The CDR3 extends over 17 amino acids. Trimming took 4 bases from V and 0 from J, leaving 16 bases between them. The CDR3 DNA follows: TGCGCCAGCAGCCCAACCACATCAGGACTAGCCAAAAACATTCAGTACTTC. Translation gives CASSPTTSGLAKNIQYF.

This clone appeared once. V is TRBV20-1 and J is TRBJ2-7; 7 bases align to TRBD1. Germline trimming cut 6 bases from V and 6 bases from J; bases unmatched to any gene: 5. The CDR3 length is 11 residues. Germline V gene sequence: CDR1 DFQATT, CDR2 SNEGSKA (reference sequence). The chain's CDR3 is CSAADRVEQYF. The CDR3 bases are TGCAGTGCCGCCGACAGGGTCGAGCAGTACTTC.

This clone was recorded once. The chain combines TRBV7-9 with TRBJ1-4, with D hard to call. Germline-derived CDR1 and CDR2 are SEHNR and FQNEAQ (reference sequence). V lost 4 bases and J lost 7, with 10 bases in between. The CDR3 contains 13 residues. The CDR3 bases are TGTGCCAGCAGCTCCGACTTAAGTGAAAAACTGTTTTTT. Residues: CASSSDLSEKLFF.

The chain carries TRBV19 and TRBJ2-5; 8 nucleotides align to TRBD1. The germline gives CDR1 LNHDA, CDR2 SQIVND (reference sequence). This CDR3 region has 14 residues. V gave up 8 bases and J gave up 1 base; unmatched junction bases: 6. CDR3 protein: CASGPGQVQETQYF. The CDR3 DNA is TGTGCCAGTGGACCGGGACAGGTCCAAGAGACCCAGTACTTC.

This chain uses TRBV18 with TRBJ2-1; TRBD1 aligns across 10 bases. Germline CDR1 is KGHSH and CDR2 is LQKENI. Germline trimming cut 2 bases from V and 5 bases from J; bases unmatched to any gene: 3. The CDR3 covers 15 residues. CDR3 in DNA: TGTGCCAGCTCACCAAAGGGACAGGGGAACAATGAGCAGTTCTTC. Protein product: CASSPKGQGNNEQFF.

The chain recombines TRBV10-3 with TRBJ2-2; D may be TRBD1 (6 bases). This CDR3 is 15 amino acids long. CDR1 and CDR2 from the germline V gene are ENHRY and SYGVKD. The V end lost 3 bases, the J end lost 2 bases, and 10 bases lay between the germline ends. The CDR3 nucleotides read TGTGCCATCAGTGATCCGGGGACAAACACCGGGGAGCTGTTTTTT. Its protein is CAISDPGTNTGELFF.

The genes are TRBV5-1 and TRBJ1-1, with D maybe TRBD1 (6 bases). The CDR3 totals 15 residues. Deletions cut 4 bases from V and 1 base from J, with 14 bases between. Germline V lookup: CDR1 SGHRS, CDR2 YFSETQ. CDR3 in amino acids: CASSSNPGQNTEAFF. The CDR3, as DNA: TGCGCCAGCAGCAGCAACCCGGGACAGAACACTGAAGCTTTCTTT.

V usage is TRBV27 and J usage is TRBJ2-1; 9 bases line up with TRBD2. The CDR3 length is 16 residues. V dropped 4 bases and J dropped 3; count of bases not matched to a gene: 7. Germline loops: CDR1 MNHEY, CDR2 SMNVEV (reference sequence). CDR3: CASSSSGGINYNEQFF. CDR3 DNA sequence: TGTGCCAGCAGTTCCAGCGGGGGGATAAACTACAATGAGCAGTTCTTC.

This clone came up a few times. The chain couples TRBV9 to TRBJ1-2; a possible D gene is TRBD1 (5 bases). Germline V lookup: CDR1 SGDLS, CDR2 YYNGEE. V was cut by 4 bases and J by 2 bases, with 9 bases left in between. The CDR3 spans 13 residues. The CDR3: CASSMTENYGYTF. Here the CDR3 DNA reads TGTGCCAGCAGCATGACAGAGAACTATGGCTACACCTTC.

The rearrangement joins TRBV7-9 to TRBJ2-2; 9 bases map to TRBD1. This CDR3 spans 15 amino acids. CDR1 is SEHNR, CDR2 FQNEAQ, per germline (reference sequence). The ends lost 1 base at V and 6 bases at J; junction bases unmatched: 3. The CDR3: CASSLVTGGSGELFF. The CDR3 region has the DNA TGTGCCAGCAGCTTAGTCACAGGGGGCTCCGGGGAGCTGTTTTTT.

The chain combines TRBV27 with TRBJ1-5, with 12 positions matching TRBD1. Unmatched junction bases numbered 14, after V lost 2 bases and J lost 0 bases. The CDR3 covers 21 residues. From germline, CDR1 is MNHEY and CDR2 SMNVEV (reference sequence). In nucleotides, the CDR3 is TGTGCCAGCAGTTTACGAAGCCCCCCGGGACAGGGGGCCTTTAGCAATCAGCCCCAGCATTTT. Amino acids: CASSLRSPPGQGAFSNQPQHF.

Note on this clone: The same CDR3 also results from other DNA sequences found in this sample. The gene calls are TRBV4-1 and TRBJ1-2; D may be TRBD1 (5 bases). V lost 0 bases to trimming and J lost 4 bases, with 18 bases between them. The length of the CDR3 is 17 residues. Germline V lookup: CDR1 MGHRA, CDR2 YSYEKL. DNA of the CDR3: TGCGCCAGCAGCCAAGAAAGGGGCTTGGGGGGAGGCTATGGCTACACCTTC. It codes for CASSQERGLGGGYGYTF.

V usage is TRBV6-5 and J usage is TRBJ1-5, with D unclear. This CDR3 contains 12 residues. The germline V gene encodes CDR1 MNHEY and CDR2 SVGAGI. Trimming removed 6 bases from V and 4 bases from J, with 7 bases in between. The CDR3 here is CASSHGNQPQHF. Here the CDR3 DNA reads TGTGCCAGCAGCCACGGGAATCAGCCCCAGCATTTT.

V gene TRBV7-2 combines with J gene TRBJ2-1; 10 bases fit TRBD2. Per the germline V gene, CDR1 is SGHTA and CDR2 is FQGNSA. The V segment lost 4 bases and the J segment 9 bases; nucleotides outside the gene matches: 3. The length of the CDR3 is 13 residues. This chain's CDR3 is CASSSRLAGEQFF. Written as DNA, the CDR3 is TGTGCCAGCAGCTCCCGACTAGCGGGTGAGCAGTTCTTC.

CDR3 protein: CASSSYGGLENEQFF. In nucleotides, the CDR3 is TGTGCCAGCAGCTCCTATGGGGGACTAGAGAATGAGCAGTTCTTC. The J gene is TRBJ2-1, the V gene TRBV5-6; TRBD2 matches 8 bases. The CDR3 sequence is 15 residues long. The J segment lost 7 bases and the V segment lost 3 bases, leaving 9 bases of the junction unmatched. Germline lookup yields CDR1 SGHDT and CDR2 YYEEEE.

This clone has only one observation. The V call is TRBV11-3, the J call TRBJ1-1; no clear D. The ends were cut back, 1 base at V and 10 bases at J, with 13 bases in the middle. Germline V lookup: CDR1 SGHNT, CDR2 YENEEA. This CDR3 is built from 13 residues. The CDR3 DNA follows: TGTGCCAGCAGCTTAGCGGGCGGGGAGGGAGCTTTCTTT. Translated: CASSLAGGEGAFF.

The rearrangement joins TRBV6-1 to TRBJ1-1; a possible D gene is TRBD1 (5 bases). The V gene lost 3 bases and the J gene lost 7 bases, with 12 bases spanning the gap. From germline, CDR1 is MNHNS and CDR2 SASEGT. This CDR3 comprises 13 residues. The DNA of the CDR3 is TGTGCCAGCAGTGAGTGGGGCTGGGTTGAAGCTTTCTTT. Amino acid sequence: CASSEWGWVEAFF.